These 3 T cell receptor beta chains were sequenced from one sample in a study of shared clonotypes between healthy human individuals. TCRdb's table, derived via immunoSEQ multiplex PCR, lists solely in-frame clones and lacks some. The sample includes roughly 2.5 million clones, around 94% seen only once; the top ten take more than 0.12%. The sample consisted of naive CD4+ T cells sorted from blood. Subset indicated: CD45RA+ positively selected. All receptors come from a young man in good health.

Remarks on this clone: The identical CDR3 is also encoded by other nucleotide sequences in the sample. This sequence joins TRBV2 and TRBJ1-3; D uncertain. Germline CDR1 is SNHLY and CDR2 is FYNNEI. CDR3 length equals 13 residues. Trimming shortened V by 4 bases and J by 0 bases, and 4 bases separated the two germline ends. The CDR3 DNA reads as TGTGCCAGCAGTGTTGGCTCTGGAAACACCATATATTTT. Its protein is CASSVGSGNTIYF.

Here the CDR3 DNA reads TGTGCCAGCAGCTTATCCGGGCTGGAGAATTCACCCCTCCACTTT. Protein: CASSLSGLENSPLHF. The chain recombines TRBV7-9 with TRBJ1-6; D not certain. The germline V gene encodes CDR1 SEHNR and CDR2 FQNEAQ (reference sequence). Trimming removed 2 bases from V and 7 bases from J, with 12 bases in between. The CDR3 consists of 15 residues.

This CDR3 is CASSSRTGNLEKLFF. In DNA, the CDR3 is TGCGCCAGCAGCTCGCGGACAGGGAATTTGGAAAAACTGTTTTTT. The chain uses TRBV4-3 and TRBJ1-4; 8 bases are a match to TRBD1. Germline CDR1 reads LGHNA; CDR2 reads YSLEER. The CDR3 runs 15 residues. The ends lost 5 bases at V and 8 bases at J; junction bases unmatched: 10.